This T cell receptor beta chain was captured by sequencing in a study of T cells after yellow fever vaccination. Study overall: Fractions of low cell number were prepared using SMART-Seq v4 Ultra Low Input. Broader study findings: Few clonotypes appeared in both CD4 and CD8 compartments. Detected again after the booster were most primary-vaccination clones, at 95% to 98% CD4 and 80% to 90% CD8.

Only a few counts were recorded for this clonotype. Its antigen is undetermined. The authors made TCR cDNA by 5'RACE template switching, adding a universal primer site and UMIs. In TCRdb, the 5' RACE reads were re-called with MiXCR into one record per CDR3 protein. The table lists 600,000 to 750,000 distinct CDR3 sequences, roughly an eighth of them singletons, with around 14% in the top ten. This sample comprised PBMCs, obtained on the day of the yellow fever booster vaccination. The sequence was collected from a young man who received the YFV17D yellow fever vaccine.

The CDR3 loop is CSVRGIGEKLFF. CDR3 DNA: TGCAGCGTTAGGGGGATTGGAGAAAAACTGTTTTTT. This rearrangement joins TRBV29-1 to TRBJ1-4, with a tentative D call TRBD1 (6 bases). The V gene lost 5 bases and the J gene lost 8 bases, with 12 bases spanning the gap. In germline, CDR1 is SQVTM, CDR2 ANQGSEA. This CDR3 is built from 12 residues.